This TCR beta chain was identified in a study of CD8 T cells in Susac syndrome. Whole-study context: Of the sequenced Susac syndrome patients, about 6 had active disease and eight or nine were in remission.

Peripheral blood CD8+ and CD4+ T cells were profiled by TCR beta sequencing. Purification of the CD8+ and CD4+ T cells relied on negative isolation, and TEMRA cells underwent FACS enrichment. When the RNA was reverse transcribed, random hexamers were used with an input of about 0.45 to 1 ug. TCRdb passed the immunoSEQ multiplex PCR reads through MiXCR, listing each CDR3 protein once. This sample has 100,000 to 150,000 distinct CDR3 sequences, with around 94% found just once. The CDR3 is made up of 16 amino acids. The germline CDR1 and CDR2 sequences are SGHDT and YYEEEE. Trimming pared 2 bases from V and 1 base from J, leaving 15 bases between.

Source material: CD8+ T cells from PBMCs. The receptor comes from a human donor with Susac syndrome. The genes are TRBV5-6 and TRBJ2-5, with D possibly called TRBD1 or TRBD2 (5 bases each). The chain's CDR3 is CASSFGPDGTQETQYF. The CDR3 DNA is TGTGCCAGCAGCTTCGGGCCTGACGGGACCCAAGAGACCCAGTACTTC.